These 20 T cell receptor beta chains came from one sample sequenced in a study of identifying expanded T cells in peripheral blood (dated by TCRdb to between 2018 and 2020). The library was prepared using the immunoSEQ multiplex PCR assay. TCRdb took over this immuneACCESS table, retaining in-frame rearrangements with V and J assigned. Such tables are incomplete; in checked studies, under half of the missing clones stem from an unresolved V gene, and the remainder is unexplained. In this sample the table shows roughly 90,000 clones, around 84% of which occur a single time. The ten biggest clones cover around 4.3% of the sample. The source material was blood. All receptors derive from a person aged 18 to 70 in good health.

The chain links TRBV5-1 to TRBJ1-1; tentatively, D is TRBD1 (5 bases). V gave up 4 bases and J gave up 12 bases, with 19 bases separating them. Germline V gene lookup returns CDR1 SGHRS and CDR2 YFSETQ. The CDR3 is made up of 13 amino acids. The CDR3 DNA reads TGCGCCAGCAGCCCCGAGCCGTACGGGGCATCTTTCTTT. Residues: CASSPEPYGASFF.

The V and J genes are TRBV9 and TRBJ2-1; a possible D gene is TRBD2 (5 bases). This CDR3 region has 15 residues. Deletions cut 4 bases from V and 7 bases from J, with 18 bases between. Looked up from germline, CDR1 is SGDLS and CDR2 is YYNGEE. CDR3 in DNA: TGTGCCAGCAGCTACGAGGGTGCCCCTCGAAATGAGCAGTTCTTC. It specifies CASSYEGAPRNEQFF.

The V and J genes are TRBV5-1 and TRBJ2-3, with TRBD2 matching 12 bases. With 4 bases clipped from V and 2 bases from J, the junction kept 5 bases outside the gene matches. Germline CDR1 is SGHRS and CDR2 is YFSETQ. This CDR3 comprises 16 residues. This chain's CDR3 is CASSAGLAGHTDTQYF. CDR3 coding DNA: TGCGCCAGCAGCGCCGGACTAGCGGGGCACACAGATACGCAGTATTTT.

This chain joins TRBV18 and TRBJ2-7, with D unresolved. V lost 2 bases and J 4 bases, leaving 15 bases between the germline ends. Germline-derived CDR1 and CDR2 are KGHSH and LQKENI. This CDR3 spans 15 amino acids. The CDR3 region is CASSPGVGSLYEQYF. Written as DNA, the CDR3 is TGTGCCAGCTCACCAGGGGTGGGGTCCTTGTACGAGCAGTACTTC.

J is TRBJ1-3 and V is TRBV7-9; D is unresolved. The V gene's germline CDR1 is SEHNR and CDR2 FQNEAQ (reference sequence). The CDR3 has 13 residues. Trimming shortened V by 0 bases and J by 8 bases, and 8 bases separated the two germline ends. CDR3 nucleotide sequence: TGTGCCAGCAGCTTAGCTCTAGCGGACACCATATATTTT. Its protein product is CASSLALADTIYF.

CDR3 protein: CASRRDSNLLTEAFF. The DNA for the CDR3 is TGTGCCAGCAGGAGGGACAGCAACCTTCTCACTGAAGCTTTCTTT. V is TRBV28 and J is TRBJ1-1; 7 bases are a match to TRBD1. This CDR3 is built from 15 residues. V dropped 6 bases and J dropped 4; count of bases not matched to a gene: 11. Germline CDR1 MDHEN, CDR2 SYDVKM. The complete variable domain, with remaining parts taken from reference TRBV28 and TRBJ1-1, reads DVKVTQSSRYLVKRTGEKVFLECVQDMDHENMFWYRQDPGLGLRLIYFSYDVKMKEKGDIPEGYSVSREKKERFSLILESASTNQTSMYLCASRRDSNLLTEAFFGQGTRLTVV.

CDR3 loop: CASSLAKTGGANTGELFF. In DNA, the CDR3 is TGTGCCAGCAGCTTGGCGAAAACAGGGGGAGCGAACACCGGGGAGCTGTTTTTT. This chain uses TRBV5-5 with TRBJ2-2; 8 bases are a match to TRBD1. Per the germline V gene, CDR1 is SGHKS and CDR2 is YYEKEE (reference sequence). The CDR3 totals 18 residues. The trim removed 0 bases at V and 0 bases at J, leaving 7 bases unmatched.

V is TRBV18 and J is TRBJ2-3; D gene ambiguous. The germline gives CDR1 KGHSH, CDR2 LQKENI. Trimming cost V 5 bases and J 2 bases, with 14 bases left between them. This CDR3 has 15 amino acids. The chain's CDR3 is CASSSRTHTTDTQYF. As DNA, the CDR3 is TGTGCCAGCTCATCTCGGACCCACACCACAGATACGCAGTATTTT.

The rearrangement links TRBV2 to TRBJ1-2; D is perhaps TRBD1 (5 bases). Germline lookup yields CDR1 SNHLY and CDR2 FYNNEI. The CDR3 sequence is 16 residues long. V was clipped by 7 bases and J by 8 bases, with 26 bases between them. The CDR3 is CASIGGVRMGRRGYTF. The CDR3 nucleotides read TGTGCCAGCATCGGAGGGGTAAGGATGGGCCGGCGGGGCTACACCTTC.

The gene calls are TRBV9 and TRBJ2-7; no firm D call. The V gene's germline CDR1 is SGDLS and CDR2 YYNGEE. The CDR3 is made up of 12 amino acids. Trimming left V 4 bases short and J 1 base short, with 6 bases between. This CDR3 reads CASSPGSYEQYF. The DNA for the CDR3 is TGTGCCAGCAGCCCCGGGTCCTACGAGCAGTACTTC.

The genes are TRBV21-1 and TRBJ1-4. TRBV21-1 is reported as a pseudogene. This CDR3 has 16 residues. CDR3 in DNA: TGTGCCAGCAGCAAAGAATGGGATCCTGGGAATGAAAAACTGTTTTTT. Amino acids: CASSKEWDPGNEKLFF.

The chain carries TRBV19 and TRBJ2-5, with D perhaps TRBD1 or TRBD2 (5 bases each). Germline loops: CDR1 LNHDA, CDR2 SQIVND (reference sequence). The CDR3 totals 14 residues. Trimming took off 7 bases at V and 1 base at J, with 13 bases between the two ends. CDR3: CASKGRSPQETQYF. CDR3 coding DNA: TGTGCCAGTAAGGGACGGAGCCCCCAAGAGACCCAGTACTTC.

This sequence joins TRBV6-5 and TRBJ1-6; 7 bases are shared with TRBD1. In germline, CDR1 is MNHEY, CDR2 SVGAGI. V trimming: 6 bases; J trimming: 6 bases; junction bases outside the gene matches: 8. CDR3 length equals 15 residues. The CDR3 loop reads CASSQQGMGNSPLHF. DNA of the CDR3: TGTGCCAGCAGCCAACAGGGGATGGGTAATTCACCCCTCCACTTT.

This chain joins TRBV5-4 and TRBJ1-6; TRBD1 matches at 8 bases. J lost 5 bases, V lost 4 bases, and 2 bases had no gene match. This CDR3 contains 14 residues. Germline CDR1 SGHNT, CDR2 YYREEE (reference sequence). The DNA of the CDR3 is TGTGCCAGCAGCCGGGACAGGAATAATTCACCCCTCCACTTT. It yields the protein CASSRDRNNSPLHF. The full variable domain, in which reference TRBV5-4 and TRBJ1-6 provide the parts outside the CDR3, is ETGVTQSPTHLIKTRGQQVTLRCSSQSGHNTVSWYQQALGQGPQFIFQYYREEENGRGNFPPRFSGLQFPNYSSELNVNALELDDSALYLCASSRDRNNSPLHFGNGTRLTVT.

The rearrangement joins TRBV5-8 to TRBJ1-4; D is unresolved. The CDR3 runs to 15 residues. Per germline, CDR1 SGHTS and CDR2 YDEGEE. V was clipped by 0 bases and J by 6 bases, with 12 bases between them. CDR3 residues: CASSLVGIGYEKLFF. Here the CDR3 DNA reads TGTGCCAGCAGCTTGGTGGGCATAGGCTATGAAAAACTGTTTTTT.

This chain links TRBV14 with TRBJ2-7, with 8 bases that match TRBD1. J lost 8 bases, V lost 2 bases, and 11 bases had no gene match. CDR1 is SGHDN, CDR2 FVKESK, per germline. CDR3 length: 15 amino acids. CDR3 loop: CASSQSTTDRVQQYF. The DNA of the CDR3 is TGTGCCAGCAGCCAATCTACGACGGACAGGGTCCAGCAGTACTTC.

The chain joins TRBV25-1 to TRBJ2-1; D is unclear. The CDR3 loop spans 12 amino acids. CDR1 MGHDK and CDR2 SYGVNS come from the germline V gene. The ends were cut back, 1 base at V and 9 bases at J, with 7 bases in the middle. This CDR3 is CASSESRSEQFF. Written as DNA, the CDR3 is TGTGCCAGCAGTGAATCCAGGAGTGAGCAGTTCTTC.

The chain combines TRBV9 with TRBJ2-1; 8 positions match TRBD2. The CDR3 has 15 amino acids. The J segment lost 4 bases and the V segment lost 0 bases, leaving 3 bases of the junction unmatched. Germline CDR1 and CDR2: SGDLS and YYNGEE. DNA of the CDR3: TGTGCCAGCAGCGTAGGGACTAGCTTATACAATGAGCAGTTCTTC. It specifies CASSVGTSLYNEQFF.

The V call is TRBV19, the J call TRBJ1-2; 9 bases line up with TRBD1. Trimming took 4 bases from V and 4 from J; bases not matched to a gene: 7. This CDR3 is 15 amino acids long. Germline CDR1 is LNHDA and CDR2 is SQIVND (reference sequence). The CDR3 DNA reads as TGTGCCAGTAGTAGACCGGGACAGGGATTCTATGGCTACACCTTC. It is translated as CASSRPGQGFYGYTF.

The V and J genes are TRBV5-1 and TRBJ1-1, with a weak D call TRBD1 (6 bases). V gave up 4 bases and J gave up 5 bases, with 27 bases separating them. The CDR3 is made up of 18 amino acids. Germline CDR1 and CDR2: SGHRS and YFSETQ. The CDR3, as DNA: TGCGCCAGCAGCGTGTCACAGGGTGGGGGGCGTAGGGCGACTGAAGCTTTCTTT. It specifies CASSVSQGGGRRATEAFF.